This TCR beta chain was recorded in a study of cytomegalovirus exposure and HLA in healthy donors. Across the whole study: The approximately 660 first-cohort repertoires shared a platform with the roughly 110 validation repertoires, as reported in a later analysis. Whole-study results and caveats: Through in vitro validation, three CMV-associated chains were shown to be specific for CMV antigens. Most sequenced TCRs were rare (though some public TCRs occurred in many donors).

This clone was observed once. The antigen remains undetermined. Assay used: immunoSEQ multiplex PCR; TCRdb lists only in-frame clones, some missing. There are about 360,000 clones in the sample; 70% to 90% occur only once, and roughly 0.75% lies in the top ten. Germline values: CDR1 MNHEY, CDR2 SMNVEV (reference sequence). The CDR3 totals 15 residues. After removal of 6 bases from V and 2 bases from J, the junction contained 4 bases not matched to a gene. The donors were part of the 120-subject validation cohort, which stood apart from the 666-subject first cohort. The source is a woman under 30 in good health and CMV-seronegative. Sample: PBMCs. The genes are TRBV27 and TRBJ2-6, with TRBD1 matching over 7 bases. CDR3 sequence reads: CASSQTGAGANVLTF. The CDR3 DNA reads TGTGCCAGCAGCCAAACAGGGGCTGGGGCCAACGTCCTGACTTTC.